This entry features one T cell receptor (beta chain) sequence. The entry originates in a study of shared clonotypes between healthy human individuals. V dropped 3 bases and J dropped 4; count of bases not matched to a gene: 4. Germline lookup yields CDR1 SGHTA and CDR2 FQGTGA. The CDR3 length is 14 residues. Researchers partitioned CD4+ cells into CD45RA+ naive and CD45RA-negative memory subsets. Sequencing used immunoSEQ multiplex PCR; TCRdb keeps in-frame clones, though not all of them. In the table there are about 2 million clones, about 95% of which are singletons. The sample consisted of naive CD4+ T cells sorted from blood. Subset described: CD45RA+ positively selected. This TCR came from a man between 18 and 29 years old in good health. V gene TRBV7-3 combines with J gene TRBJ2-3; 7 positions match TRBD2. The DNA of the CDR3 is TGTGCCAGCAGCTTTGCGGGGGACGCAGATACGCAGTATTTT. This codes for CASSFAGDADTQYF.